These 13 T cell receptor beta chains originate from one sample sequenced in a study of blood T cell repertoires in COVID-19. The table came from immunoSEQ multiplex PCR; TCRdb's copy has only in-frame clones and leaves some out. The repertoire holds 400,000 to 500,000 clones, with roughly 88% as singletons. The sample consisted of peripheral blood. These receptors were taken from a woman aged 25 to 39 with active or convalescent COVID-19.

DNA of the CDR3: TGTGCCAGTAGGGCGGACAGGGAGGGCACTGAAGCTTTCTTT. Its translation is CASRADREGTEAFF. J is TRBJ1-1 and V is TRBV19, with 8 bases lining up with TRBD1. V was pared by 6 bases and J by 4 bases, with 7 bases of the junction left unmatched. Looked up from germline, CDR1 is LNHDA and CDR2 is SQIVND (reference sequence). There are 14 residues in the CDR3.

This clone was picked up one time. The rearrangement links TRBV10-1 to TRBJ2-7, with 10 bases fitting TRBD2. The V gene's germline CDR1 is WNHNN and CDR2 SYGVQD (reference sequence). The V gene end was trimmed by 7 bases and the J gene end by 5 bases; junction bases not matched to a gene: 5. The CDR3 sequence is 13 residues long. The DNA of the CDR3 is TGCGCCAGCACTAGCGGGAGTATCGACGAGCAGTACTTC. Translating it yields CASTSGSIDEQYF.

The V and J genes are TRBV5-5 and TRBJ2-7, with 7 positions matching TRBD2. The V gene's germline CDR1 is SGHKS and CDR2 YYEKEE (reference sequence). The ends lost 0 bases at V and 6 bases at J; junction bases unmatched: 9. CDR3 size: 15 residues. The CDR3 sequence: CASSLAGLGSLEQYF. The CDR3 DNA reads TGTGCCAGCAGCTTGGCAGGACTAGGGTCGCTCGAGCAGTACTTC.

The genes are TRBV7-8 and TRBJ1-3; unclear D gene. The CDR3 is 17 amino acids. Germline CDR1 and CDR2: SGHVS and FQNEAQ. V was pared by 2 bases and J by 0 bases, with 14 bases between. CDR3 sequence: CASSLRSGSSSGNTIYF. As DNA, the CDR3 is TGTGCCAGCAGCTTAAGGAGTGGTTCAAGCTCTGGAAACACCATATATTTT.

The rearrangement links TRBV9 to TRBJ1-5; TRBD1 matches at 8 bases. With 3 bases clipped from V and 6 bases from J, the junction kept 5 bases outside the gene matches. Germline CDR1 and CDR2: SGDLS and YYNGEE. The CDR3 loop spans 14 amino acids. In DNA form, the CDR3 reads TGTGCCAGCAGCGGCGGACAGGGAGGTCAGCCCCAGCATTTT. Translation: CASSGGQGGQPQHF. The whole variable domain, filled in from reference TRBV9 and TRBJ1-5, reads DSGVTQTPKHLITATGQRVTLRCSPRSGDLSVYWYQQSLDQGLQFLIQYYNGEERAKGNILERFSAQQFPDLHSELNLSSLELGDSALYFCASSGGQGGQPQHFGDGTRLSIL.

The V and J genes are TRBV6-1 and TRBJ1-5; 7 bases agree with TRBD1. V lost 1 base, J lost 0 bases, and 9 bases stayed unmatched. The CDR3 sequence is 18 residues long. Germline V gene sequence: CDR1 MNHNS, CDR2 SASEGT. CDR3 region: CASSEGSRTGYSNQPQHF. The CDR3 DNA is TGTGCCAGCAGTGAAGGCTCCCGGACAGGTTATAGCAATCAGCCCCAGCATTTT.

The chain employs TRBV6-1 and TRBJ1-1; TRBD1 might be the D (5 bases). Germline loops: CDR1 MNHNS, CDR2 SASEGT. This CDR3 is 16 amino acids long. V was clipped by 1 base and J by 4 bases, with 16 bases between them. The CDR3 here is CASSEEVGRGGTEAFF. In nucleotides, the CDR3 is TGTGCCAGCAGTGAAGAGGTGGGGCGCGGCGGCACTGAAGCTTTCTTT.

J is TRBJ1-6 and V is TRBV6-6; tentative D call: TRBD1 (6 bases). This CDR3 spans 14 amino acids. Germline assignment: CDR1 MNHNY and CDR2 SVGAGI (reference sequence). Between the trimmed V and J ends, which lost 4 bases and 10 bases, there was a span of 14 bases. Written as DNA, the CDR3 is TGTGCCAGCAGTTGGCCAGGGGTAGGCTCACCCCTCCACTTT. This sequence encodes CASSWPGVGSPLHF.

The DNA of the CDR3 is TGTGCCAGTAGTATAGGGCAGGGATTTGATCAGCCCCAGCATTTT. Translating it yields CASSIGQGFDQPQHF. The chain employs TRBV19 and TRBJ1-5; TRBD1 is a possible D gene (5 bases). The CDR3 is made up of 15 amino acids. CDR1 is LNHDA, CDR2 SQIVND, per germline (reference sequence). V shed 1 base and J shed 5 bases, with 12 bases lying between them.

This chain connects TRBV6-2 or TRBV6-3 to TRBJ2-7, with 10 bases matching TRBD2. The CDR3 spans 13 residues. V was pared by 6 bases and J by 5 bases, with 4 bases of the junction left unmatched. Germline CDR1 and CDR2: MNHEY and SVGEGT. CDR3 residues: CASSGTSDNEQYF. CDR3 coding DNA: TGTGCCAGCAGCGGGACTAGCGACAACGAGCAGTACTTC.

This clone came up once. This chain links TRBV6-1 with TRBJ2-2; TRBD2 matches 8 bases. Trimming took 1 base from V and 2 from J; bases not matched to a gene: 3. Per germline, CDR1 MNHNS and CDR2 SASEGT. This CDR3 has 16 amino acids. CDR3 sequence: CASSEVAGPNTGELFF. CDR3 nucleotide sequence: TGTGCCAGCAGTGAAGTAGCGGGACCCAACACCGGGGAGCTGTTTTTT.

This chain links TRBV6-6 with TRBJ1-3; weak D call: TRBD1 (6 bases). This CDR3 is 16 amino acids long. Trimming stripped 5 bases from V and 0 bases from J, with 14 bases between. Germline V gene data show CDR1 as MNHNY and CDR2 as SVGAGI (reference sequence). The CDR3 DNA reads TGTGCCAGCAGTACCAGGGGACCCAGCTCTGGAAACACCATATATTTT. Translating gives CASSTRGPSSGNTIYF.

The J gene is TRBJ1-2, the V gene TRBV27; tentatively, D is TRBD1 (6 bases). V shed 5 bases and J shed 4 bases, with 17 bases lying between them. The CDR3 is 15 amino acids. CDR1 MNHEY and CDR2 SMNVEV come from the germline V gene (reference sequence). The CDR3 spells CASSPLLTGSYGYTF. In nucleotides, the CDR3 is TGTGCCAGCAGTCCCCTCCTGACAGGCTCCTATGGCTACACCTTC.